In its sample, the clone carrying this T cell receptor (beta chain) was seen a few times. Its antigen is not known. The study reverse transcribed the entire isolated RNA, so it sequenced expressed TCRB transcripts. Profiling relied on immunoSEQ multiplex PCR, and the TCRdb table lists in-frame clones only, not all of them. The repertoire holds more than 550,000 clones, with over 13% as singletons. The data originate from a study of beta chain features in type 1 diabetes. Across the study: Examination spanned 100 million to 130 million sorted cells from all samples. Study outcomes and limitations: Moderate but significant shortening of TCRB CDR3s was recorded in all four CD4+ subsets from Type 1 diabetes patients.

The germline V gene has CDR1 SGHRS and CDR2 YFSETQ. This CDR3 spans 14 amino acids. V lost 0 bases to trimming and J lost 10 bases, with 14 bases between them. The rearrangement uses TRBV5-1 and TRBJ2-1; D is possibly TRBD1 (5 bases). Sequences were obtained from naive CD4+ T cells from blood. The receptor was isolated from a man aged 18 to 30 with type 1 diabetes. The CDR3 region is CASSLGFAGPEQFF. The CDR3, as DNA: TGCGCCAGCAGCTTGGGTTTTGCAGGGCCAGAGCAGTTCTTC.